The 4 T cell receptor beta chains below were found in one sample sequenced in a study of CD8+ T cells in alopecia areata. cDNA reverse transcribed from extracted RNA served as the sequencing template. This table comes from immunoSEQ multiplex PCR, and its TCRdb copy is limited to in-frame clones, with some not included. The sample lists 150,000 or so clones, 80% to 90% occurring once. This specimen was CD8+ T cells sorted from blood, taken at week 0. These receptors all stem from a human donor with alopecia areata.

This rearrangement joins TRBV28 to TRBJ2-3, with 8 bases fitting TRBD1. V trimming: 4 bases; J trimming: 4 bases; junction bases outside the gene matches: 7. The CDR3 sequence is 15 residues long. Germline loops: CDR1 MDHEN, CDR2 SYDVKM. CDR3 sequence: CASSYQGAGADTQYF. In DNA form, the CDR3 reads TGTGCCAGCAGTTACCAGGGGGCTGGGGCAGATACGCAGTATTTT.

With regard to this clone: The junction does not match germline at one end; this may be a read error. The chain combines TRBV7-7 with TRBJ2-7, with 9 bases matching TRBD2. Looked up from germline, CDR1 is SSHAT and CDR2 is FNYEAQ (reference sequence). This CDR3 has 13 residues. CDR3 amino acids: CASSFGLANEQYF. CDR3 DNA sequence: TGTGCTAGCAGCTTCGGACTAGCGAACGAGCAGTACTTC.

The rearrangement joins TRBV19 to TRBJ2-1; D gene uncertain. This CDR3 spans 15 amino acids. With 1 base removed from V and 2 bases from J, the gap between germline ends came to 9 bases. The germline CDR1 and CDR2 sequences are LNHDA and SQIVND (reference sequence). The CDR3 DNA sequence: TGTGCCAGTAGTATAGGGAGACTCCCCTACAATGAGCAGTTCTTC. Protein product: CASSIGRLPYNEQFF. Full variable domain (outside the CDR3, taken from reference TRBV19 and TRBJ2-1): DGGITQSPKYLFRKEGQNVTLSCEQNLNHDAMYWYRQDPGQGLRLIYYSQIVNDFQKGDIAEGYSVSREKKESFPLTVTSAQKNPTAFYLCASSIGRLPYNEQFFGPGTRLTVL.

The chain is built from TRBV6-1 and TRBJ2-5, with 9 bases matching TRBD2. Matching the DNA end better, TRBJ2-7 makes the J call doubtful. Germline-derived CDR1 and CDR2 are MNHNS and SASEGT. This CDR3 has 15 residues. The DNA of the CDR3 is TGTGCCAGCAGTGAAGAGACTAGCGGCTCCTACGAGCAGTACTTC. Protein product: CASSEETSGSYEQYF.